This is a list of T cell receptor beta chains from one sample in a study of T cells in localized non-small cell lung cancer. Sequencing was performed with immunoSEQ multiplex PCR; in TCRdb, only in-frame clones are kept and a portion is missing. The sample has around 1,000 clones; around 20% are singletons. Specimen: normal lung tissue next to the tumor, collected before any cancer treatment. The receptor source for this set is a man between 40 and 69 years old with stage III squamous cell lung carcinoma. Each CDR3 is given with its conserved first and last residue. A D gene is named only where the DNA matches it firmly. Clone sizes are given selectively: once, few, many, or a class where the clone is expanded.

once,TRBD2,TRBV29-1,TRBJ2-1,CSGGGAGSSYNEQFF,TGCAGCGGGGGAGGAGCGGGGAGCTCCTACAATGAGCAGTTCTTC
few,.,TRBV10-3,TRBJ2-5,CAISESRPAMETQYF,TGTGCCATCAGTGAGTCTCGGCCAGCTATGGAGACCCAGTACTTC
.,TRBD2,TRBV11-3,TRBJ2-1,CASSYSSWREYPSDNEQFF,TGTGCCAGCAGCTATTCTAGCTGGCGGGAGTACCCTTCCGACAATGAGCAGTTCTTC
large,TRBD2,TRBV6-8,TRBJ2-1,CASSYSGRRANEQFF,TGTGCCAGCAGTTATAGCGGGAGACGAGCCAATGAGCAGTTCTTC
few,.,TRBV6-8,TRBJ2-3,CASSYLDPSADTQYF,TGTGCCAGCAGTTACCTGGACCCTAGCGCAGATACGCAGTATTTT
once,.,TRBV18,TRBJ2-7,CASSPPASTKQYF,TGTGCCAGCTCACCTCCGGCCTCTACGAAGCAGTACTTC
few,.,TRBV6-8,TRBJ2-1,CAISGLGKGGEQFF,TGTGCCATCAGTGGGCTAGGGAAGGGCGGTGAGCAGTTCTTC
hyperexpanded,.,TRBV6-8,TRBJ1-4,CASNPGSSNEKLFF,TGTGCCAGCAACCCGGGATCCTCCAATGAAAAACTGTTTTTT
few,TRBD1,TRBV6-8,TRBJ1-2,CAISAGQGPNYGYTF,TGTGCCATCAGCGCAGGACAGGGTCCTAACTATGGCTACACCTTC
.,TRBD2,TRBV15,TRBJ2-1,CATSRDLRTSGGFLFF,TGTGCCACCAGCAGAGATCTGAGGACTAGCGGGGGATTCTTGTTCTTC
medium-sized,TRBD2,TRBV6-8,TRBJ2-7,CATTGAGGPNEQYF,TGTGCCACCACGGGAGCGGGAGGGCCAAACGAGCAGTACTTC
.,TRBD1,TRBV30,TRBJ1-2,CAWSVSGGRGYTF,TGTGCCTGGAGTGTCTCAGGGGGAAGGGGCTACACCTTC
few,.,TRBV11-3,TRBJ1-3,CASSLTSRGAGNTIYF,TGTGCCAGCAGCTTAACCTCCCGGGGCGCTGGAAACACCATATATTTT
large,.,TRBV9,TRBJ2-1,CASSENARPEQFF,TGTGCCAGCAGTGAAAATGCGAGGCCCGAGCAGTTCTTC
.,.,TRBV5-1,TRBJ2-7,CASSSRGGALDEQYF,TGCGCCAGCAGCTCCAGAGGCGGGGCCCTGGACGAGCAGTACTTC
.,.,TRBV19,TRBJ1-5,CASSIQGRVQPQHF,TGTGCCAGTAGTATTCAGGGGCGCGTTCAGCCCCAGCATTTT
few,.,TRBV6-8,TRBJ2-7,CASFEDYLYEQYF,TGTGCCAGCTTCGAGGACTACCTCTACGAGCAGTACTTC
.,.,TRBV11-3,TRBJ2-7,CASSAYLLTYEQYF,TGTGCCAGCTCAGCTTACCTGCTTACCTACGAGCAGTACTTC
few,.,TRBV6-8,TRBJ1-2,CASSYGEGDYGYTF,TGTGCCAGCAGTTACGGGGAGGGAGACTATGGCTACACCTTC
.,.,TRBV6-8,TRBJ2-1,CASSYGRYNEQFF,TGTGCCAGCAGTTACGGCAGGTACAATGAGCAGTTCTTC
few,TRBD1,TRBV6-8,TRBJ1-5,CASWRGTGGFQPQHF,TGTGCCAGCTGGAGAGGGACAGGGGGGTTTCAGCCCCAGCATTTT
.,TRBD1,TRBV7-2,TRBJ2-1,CASSPDRGGEQFF,TGTGCCAGCAGCCCGGACAGGGGTGGGGAGCAGTTCTTC
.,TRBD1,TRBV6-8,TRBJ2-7,CASSPRPGQYSYEQYF,TGTGCCAGCAGTCCTCGACCGGGACAGTATTCCTACGAGCAGTACTTC
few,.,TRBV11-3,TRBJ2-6,CASSTPLVGANVLTF,TGTGCCAGCAGTACGCCCCTAGTTGGGGCCAACGTCCTGACTTTC
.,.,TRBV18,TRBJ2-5,CASSPTVLGAGGEETQYF,TGTGCCAGCTCACCGACCGTCCTGGGGGCCGGGGGAGAAGAGACCCAGTACTTC
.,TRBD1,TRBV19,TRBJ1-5,CASNPRQGDQPQHF,TGTGCCAGTAATCCCAGACAGGGCGATCAGCCCCAGCATTTT
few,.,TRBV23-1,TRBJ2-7,CASSQFRGYRPPYEQYF,TGCGCCAGCAGTCAATTTAGGGGGTATCGGCCTCCTTACGAGCAGTACTTC
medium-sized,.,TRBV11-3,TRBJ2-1,CASSLSVGGWDEQFF,TGTGCCAGCAGCTTAAGCGTAGGGGGGTGGGATGAGCAGTTCTTC
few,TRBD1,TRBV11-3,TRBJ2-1,CASSRGQGVKRKQFF,TGTGCCAGCAGCAGAGGACAGGGGGTCAAAAGGAAGCAGTTCTTC
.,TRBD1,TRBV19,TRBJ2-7,CASSAPWDRAYEQYF,TGTGCCAGTAGTGCGCCCTGGGACAGGGCCTACGAGCAGTACTTC
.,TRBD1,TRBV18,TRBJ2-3,CASSRDRVADTQYF,TGTGCCAGCTCACGGGACAGGGTTGCGGATACGCAGTATTTT
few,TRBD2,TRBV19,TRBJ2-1,CASTPKGRREGHRSYNEQFF,TGTGCCAGTACTCCTAAGGGGAGGCGGGAGGGCCATAGGTCCTACAATGAGCAGTTCTTC
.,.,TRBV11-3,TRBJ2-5,CASSYAGPPQETQYF,TGTGCCAGCAGCTACGCAGGGCCTCCCCAAGAGACCCAGTACTTC
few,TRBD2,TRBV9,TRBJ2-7,CASSPRSTSGYYEQYF,TGTGCCAGCAGCCCCAGATCGACTAGCGGGTACTACGAGCAGTACTTC
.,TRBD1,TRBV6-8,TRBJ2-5,CASRPWGTGDSYQETQYF,TGTGCCAGCAGACCTTGGGGGACAGGCGACTCCTATCAAGAGACCCAGTACTTC
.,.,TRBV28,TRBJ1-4,CASSLLQGSNEKLFF,TGTGCCAGCAGTTTGCTACAGGGTTCGAATGAAAAACTGTTTTTT
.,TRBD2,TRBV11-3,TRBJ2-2,CASSSLAGGFTGELFF,TGTGCCAGCAGCTCCTTAGCGGGAGGTTTCACCGGGGAGCTGTTTTTT
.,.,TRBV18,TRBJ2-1,CASPNEENNEQFF,TGTGCCAGCCCGAATGAGGAGAACAATGAGCAGTTCTTC
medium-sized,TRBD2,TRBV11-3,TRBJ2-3,CASSQTSDTDTQYF,TGTGCCAGCAGCCAAACTAGCGACACAGATACGCAGTATTTT
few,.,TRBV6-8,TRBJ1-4,CASSSGGAGNEKLFF,TGTGCCAGCAGTTCGGGGGGGGCAGGTAATGAAAAACTGTTTTTT
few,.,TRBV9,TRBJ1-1,CASMRGTTEAFF,TGTGCCAGCATGCGGGGAACTACTGAAGCTTTCTTT
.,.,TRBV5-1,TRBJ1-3,CASSRNTGQSSGNTIYF,TGCGCCAGCAGCCGAAATACCGGGCAGAGCTCTGGAAACACCATATATTTT
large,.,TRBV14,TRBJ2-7,CASSASRVEQYF,TGTGCCAGCAGCGCTTCCAGGGTCGAGCAGTACTTC
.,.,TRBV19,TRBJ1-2,CASSAASDRLYGYTF,TGTGCCAGTAGTGCCGCTTCGGACAGACTCTATGGCTACACCTTC
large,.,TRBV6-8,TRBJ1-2,CASSYSNGYGYTF,TGTGCCAGCAGTTACTCGAACGGCTATGGCTACACCTTC
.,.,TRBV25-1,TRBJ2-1,CASSEGGSGRFF,TGTGCCAGCAGTGAGGGCGGGTCGGGGCGGTTCTTC
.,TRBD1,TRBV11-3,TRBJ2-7,CASSPIAGQGFYEQYF,TGTGCCAGCAGCCCCATCGCGGGACAGGGTTTCTACGAGCAGTACTTC
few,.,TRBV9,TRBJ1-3,CASSVGTSGNTIYF,TGTGCCAGCAGCGTCGGGACTTCGGGAAACACCATATATTTT
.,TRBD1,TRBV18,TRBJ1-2,CASSPGTGFGYTF,TGTGCCAGCTCCCCCGGGACAGGGTTTGGCTACACCTTC
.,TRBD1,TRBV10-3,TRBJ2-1,CAISESGTGIFEQFF,TGTGCCATCAGTGAGTCGGGGACAGGGATTTTTGAGCAGTTCTTC
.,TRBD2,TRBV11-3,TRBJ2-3,CASSSLGGEGDTQYF,TGTGCCAGCAGCTCCTTGGGGGGGGAAGGAGATACGCAGTATTTT
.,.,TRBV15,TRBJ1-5,CATSPRGGESNQPQHF,TGTGCCACCAGCCCAAGGGGAGGGGAGAGCAATCAGCCCCAGCATTTT
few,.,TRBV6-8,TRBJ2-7,CASRPLQGRHEQYF,TGTGCCAGCAGACCCCTTCAGGGACGGCACGAGCAGTACTTC
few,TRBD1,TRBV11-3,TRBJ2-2,CASSSGQYPGTGELFF,TGTGCCAGCAGCTCGGGACAGTACCCAGGTACCGGGGAGCTGTTTTTT
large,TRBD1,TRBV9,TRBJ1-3,CASSISQGVGNTIYF,TGTGCCAGCAGCATCTCACAGGGGGTTGGAAACACCATATATTTT
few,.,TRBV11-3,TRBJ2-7,CASSPPPGIYEQYF,TGTGCCAGCAGCCCACCTCCGGGAATCTACGAGCAGTACTTC
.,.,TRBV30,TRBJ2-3,CAWSVSARSTDTQYF,TGTGCCTGGAGTGTGTCGGCCAGGAGCACAGATACGCAGTATTTT
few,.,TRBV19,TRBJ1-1,CASSIGKGITEAFF,TGTGCCAGTAGTATTGGGAAGGGGATCACTGAAGCTTTCTTT
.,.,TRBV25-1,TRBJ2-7,CASSAWGYEQYF,TGTGCCAGCAGTGCCTGGGGCTACGAGCAGTACTTC
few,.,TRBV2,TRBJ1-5,CASSEGEREPQHF,TGTGCCAGCAGTGAAGGTGAAAGGGAGCCCCAGCATTTT